The 17 T cell receptor beta chains in this list originate from one sample, sequenced in a study of cytomegalovirus exposure and HLA in healthy donors. Primers: 60 Vbeta forward and 13 Jbeta reverse. Clones were sequenced by immunoSEQ multiplex PCR, and TCRdb holds only the in-frame ones, with some missing. Among fewer than 100,000 clones listed, about 78% were seen once. The specimen was PBMCs. These receptors were collected from a male donor in good health and CMV-seronegative.

V usage is TRBV15 and J usage is TRBJ2-3; maybe TRBD2 (6 bases). Germline-derived CDR1 and CDR2 are LNHNV and YYDKDF (reference sequence). This CDR3 is 16 amino acids long. V lost 0 bases, J lost 0 bases, and 10 bases lay in between. The DNA of the CDR3 is TGTGCCACCAGCAGAGACGCTAGCGTTAGCACAGATACGCAGTATTTT. Amino acid sequence: CATSRDASVSTDTQYF. The entire variable domain, with the rest obtained from reference TRBV15 and TRBJ2-3, is as follows: DAMVIQNPRYQVTQFGKPVTLSCSQTLNHNVMYWYQQKSSQAPKLLFHYYDKDFNNEADTPDNFQSRRPNTSFCFLDIRSPGLGDTAMYLCATSRDASVSTDTQYFGPGTRLTVL.

To note about this clone: One end of the junction fails to match germline, which may point to a read error. This chain uses TRBV5-3 with TRBJ1-5; D ambiguous. TRBV5-3 is identified as an open reading frame with a role that is uncertain. The CDR3 contains 14 residues. CDR3 DNA: TGTGCCAGAAGCCGCGACACCGGCAATCAGCCCCAGAATTTT. Its protein product is CARSRDTGNQPQNF.

This rearrangement joins TRBV7-9 to TRBJ2-5; TRBD2 matches 7 bases. With V trimmed by 5 bases and J by 5 bases, 8 bases remained unmatched. The CDR3 has 14 amino acids. Germline V gene data show CDR1 as SEHNR and CDR2 as FQNEAQ (reference sequence). CDR3: CASSKGGGRETQYF. The CDR3 DNA follows: TGTGCCAGCAGCAAAGGCGGGGGAAGGGAGACCCAGTACTTC. The full variable domain, with the rest looked up from reference TRBV7-9 and TRBJ2-5, is DTGVSQNPRHKITKRGQNVTFRCDPISEHNRLYWYRQTLGQGPEFLTYFQNEAQLEKSRLLSDRFSAERPKGSFSTLEIQRTEQGDSAMYLCASSKGGGRETQYFGPGTRLLVL.

This chain uses TRBV7-6 with TRBJ2-5, with D tentatively TRBD1 (6 bases). Gene TRBJ2-7 matches the end of the DNA better, so the J call may be wrong. The germline V gene has CDR1 SGHVS and CDR2 FNYEAQ. CDR3 size: 12 residues. CDR3 amino acids: CASSLQGYEQYF. In DNA, the CDR3 is TGTGCCAGCAGTCTACAGGGCTACGAGCAGTACTTC.

V and J are TRBV2 and TRBJ2-7; a weak D match, TRBD1 (6 bases). From germline, CDR1 is SNHLY and CDR2 FYNNEI. V lost 6 bases and J lost 4, with 13 bases in between. This CDR3 is built from 13 residues. Written as DNA, the CDR3 is TGTGCCAGCAGCCCAAACAGGGAGTACGAGCAGTACTTC. Encoded protein: CASSPNREYEQYF.

The chain combines TRBV19 with TRBJ2-1, with D possibly being TRBD2 (6 bases). The CDR3 has 11 amino acids. The germline V and J ends were trimmed by 3 bases and 10 bases, with 7 bases remaining between them. CDR1 and CDR2 (germline): LNHDA, SQIVND (reference sequence). The CDR3 protein is CASSMRGEQFF. CDR3 in DNA: TGTGCCAGTAGTATGCGGGGAGAGCAGTTCTTC.

This chain connects TRBV7-2 to TRBJ2-1; D may be TRBD2 (6 bases). V lost 5 bases and J 3 bases, leaving 14 bases between the germline ends. CDR3 length: 15 amino acids. Germline-derived CDR1 and CDR2 are SGHTA and FQGNSA. CDR3 nucleotide sequence: TGTGCCAGCAGCCAAGCGTTGGGGGGCTACAATGAGCAGTTCTTC. This translates into CASSQALGGYNEQFF.

This clone was seen just once. V and J are TRBV7-9 and TRBJ2-7, with D unclear. There are 14 residues in the CDR3. The V end was cut by 6 bases, the J end by 0 bases, with 12 bases between. Germline V lookup: CDR1 SEHNR, CDR2 FQNEAQ (reference sequence). CDR3 DNA: TGTGCCAGCAGTATACAGCCAAGCTCCTACGAGCAGTACTTC. This gives the protein CASSIQPSSYEQYF.

The rearrangement joins TRBV6-5 to TRBJ2-5; 11 nucleotides line up with TRBD2. The DNA end lines up better with TRBJ2-7; the J call may be wrong. This CDR3 is built from 16 residues. CDR1 is MNHEY, CDR2 SVGAGI, per germline. The CDR3 here is CASSSVAGGPYGEQYF. The CDR3 nucleotides read TGTGCCAGCAGTTCCGTAGCGGGAGGGCCTTACGGCGAGCAGTACTTC.

The V call is TRBV4-1, the J call TRBJ2-1; D possibly corresponds to TRBD2 (6 bases). The CDR3 is 17 residues long. The germline CDR1 and CDR2 sequences are MGHRA and YSYEKL. Trimming left V 4 bases short and J 3 bases short, with 19 bases between. The CDR3 coding sequence is TGCGCCAGCAGCCCCAAGCCGGGACTCCCGGACTACAATGAGCAGTTCTTC. This translates into CASSPKPGLPDYNEQFF.

This clone was recorded a few times. The chain has TRBV7-2 and TRBJ2-7; 7 positions match TRBD1. The length of the CDR3 is 13 residues. V trimming: 5 bases; J trimming: 6 bases; junction bases outside the gene matches: 7. Germline V gene data show CDR1 as SGHTA and CDR2 as FQGNSA. The CDR3 bases are TGTGCCAGCAGCCCCCCGACAGGGTCCGAGCAGTACTTC. As protein: CASSPPTGSEQYF.

This sequence joins TRBV29-1 and TRBJ2-7; D gene ambiguous. From germline, CDR1 is SQVTM and CDR2 ANQGSEA. Trimming cost V 1 base and J 0 bases, with 7 bases left between them. This CDR3 has 13 residues. CDR3 protein: CSVEGSSSYEQYF. The CDR3 DNA follows: TGCAGCGTTGAAGGCTCGAGCTCCTACGAGCAGTACTTC.

A single count supports this clone. This chain joins TRBV4-3 and TRBJ2-1; D unresolved. This CDR3 is 15 amino acids long. The germline V gene encodes CDR1 LGHNA and CDR2 YSLEER. V was shortened by 2 bases and J by 0 bases, with 8 bases between the two germline ends. DNA of the CDR3: TGCGCCAGCAGCCAAAGTCCGAGCTCCTACAATGAGCAGTTCTTC. Encoded protein: CASSQSPSSYNEQFF.

The gene calls are TRBV9 and TRBJ1-5, with D possibly TRBD1 on 5 matching bases. The V and J ends lost 1 base and 3 bases respectively, with 11 bases between them. The CDR3 has 15 residues. CDR1 is SGDLS, CDR2 YYNGEE, per germline. The CDR3 DNA reads as TGTGCCAGCAGCGTATCAGGGAATAACAATCAGCCCCAGCATTTT. This sequence encodes CASSVSGNNNQPQHF.

V is TRBV5-3 and J is TRBJ2-2; D is unresolved. TRBV5-3 counts as an open reading frame of uncertain function. V was trimmed by 3 bases and J by 4 bases, leaving 7 bases between them. The CDR3 has 13 residues. Here the CDR3 reads CARSSLVTGELFF. The CDR3 DNA reads as TGTGCCAGAAGCTCCCTAGTCACCGGGGAGCTGTTTTTT.

The chain combines TRBV9 with TRBJ2-3, with TRBD1 as a possible D gene (6 bases). CDR3 length: 16 residues. CDR1 and CDR2 from the germline V gene are SGDLS and YYNGEE. V lost 3 bases, J lost 3 bases, and 17 bases lay in between. CDR3 coding DNA: TGTGCCAGCAGCGGCGTTACAGGGCAGGGTACAGATACGCAGTATTTT. It codes for CASSGVTGQGTDTQYF. The entire variable domain, with the rest obtained from reference TRBV9 and TRBJ2-3, is as follows: DSGVTQTPKHLITATGQRVTLRCSPRSGDLSVYWYQQSLDQGLQFLIQYYNGEERAKGNILERFSAQQFPDLHSELNLSSLELGDSALYFCASSGVTGQGTDTQYFGPGTRLTVL.

The V and J genes are TRBV18 and TRBJ2-7; tentatively, D is TRBD1 (5 bases). The CDR3 spans 14 residues. V shed 2 bases and J shed 3 bases, with 11 bases lying between them. The germline gives CDR1 KGHSH, CDR2 LQKENI. The CDR3 DNA follows: TGTGCCAGCTCACCAGCAGGGATCTTCTACGAGCAGTACTTC. Its protein product is CASSPAGIFYEQYF.